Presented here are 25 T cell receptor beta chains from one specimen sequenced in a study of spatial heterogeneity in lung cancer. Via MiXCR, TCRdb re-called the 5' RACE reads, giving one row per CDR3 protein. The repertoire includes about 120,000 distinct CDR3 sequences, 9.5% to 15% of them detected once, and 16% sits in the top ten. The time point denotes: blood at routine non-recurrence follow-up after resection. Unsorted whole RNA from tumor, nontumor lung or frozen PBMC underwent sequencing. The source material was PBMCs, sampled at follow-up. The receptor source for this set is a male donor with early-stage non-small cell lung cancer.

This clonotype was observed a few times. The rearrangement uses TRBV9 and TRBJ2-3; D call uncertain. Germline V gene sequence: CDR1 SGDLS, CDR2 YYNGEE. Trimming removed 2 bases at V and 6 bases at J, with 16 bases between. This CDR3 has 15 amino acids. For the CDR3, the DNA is TGTGCCAGCAGCGTCTTAGGCATTCCCCTGGATACGCAGTATTTT. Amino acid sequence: CASSVLGIPLDTQYF.

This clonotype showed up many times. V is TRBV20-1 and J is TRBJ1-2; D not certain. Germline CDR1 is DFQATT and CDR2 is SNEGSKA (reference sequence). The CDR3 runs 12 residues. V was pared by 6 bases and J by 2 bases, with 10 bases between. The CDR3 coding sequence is TGCAGTGCCAACACTCTAAACTATGGCTACACCTTC. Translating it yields CSANTLNYGYTF.

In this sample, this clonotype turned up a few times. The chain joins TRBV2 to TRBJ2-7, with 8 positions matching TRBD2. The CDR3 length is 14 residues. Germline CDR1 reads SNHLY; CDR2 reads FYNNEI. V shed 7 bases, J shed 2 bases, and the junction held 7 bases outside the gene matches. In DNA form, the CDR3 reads TGTGCCAGCAATTTAGCGGGGCAGACCTACGAGCAGTACTTC. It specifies CASNLAGQTYEQYF.

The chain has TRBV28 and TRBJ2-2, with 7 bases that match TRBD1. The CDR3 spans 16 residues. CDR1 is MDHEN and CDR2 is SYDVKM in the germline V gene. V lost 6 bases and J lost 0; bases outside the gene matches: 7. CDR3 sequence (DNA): TGTGCCAGCAGGAACAGGGGCCTACCGAACACCGGGGAGCTGTTTTTT. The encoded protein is CASRNRGLPNTGELFF.

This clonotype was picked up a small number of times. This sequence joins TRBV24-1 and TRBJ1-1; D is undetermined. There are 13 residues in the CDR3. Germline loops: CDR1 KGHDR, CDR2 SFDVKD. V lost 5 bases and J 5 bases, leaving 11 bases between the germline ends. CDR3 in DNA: TGTGCCACCAGTGCGAGCGGCAGAACTGAAGCTTTCTTT. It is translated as CATSASGRTEAFF.

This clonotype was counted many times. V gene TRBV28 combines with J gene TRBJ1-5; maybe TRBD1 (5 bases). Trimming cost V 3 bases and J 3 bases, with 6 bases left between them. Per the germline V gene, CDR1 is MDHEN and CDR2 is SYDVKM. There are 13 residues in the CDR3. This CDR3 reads CASSLDNNQPQHF. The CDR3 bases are TGTGCCAGCAGTTTGGACAACAATCAGCCCCAGCATTTT.

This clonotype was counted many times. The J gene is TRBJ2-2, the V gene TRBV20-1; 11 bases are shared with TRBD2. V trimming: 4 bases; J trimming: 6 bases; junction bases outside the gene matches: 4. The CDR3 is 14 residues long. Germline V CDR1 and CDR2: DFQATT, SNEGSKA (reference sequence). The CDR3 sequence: CSAISGGAAGELFF. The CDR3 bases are TGCAGTGCTATTAGCGGGGGGGCGGCCGGGGAGCTGTTTTTT.

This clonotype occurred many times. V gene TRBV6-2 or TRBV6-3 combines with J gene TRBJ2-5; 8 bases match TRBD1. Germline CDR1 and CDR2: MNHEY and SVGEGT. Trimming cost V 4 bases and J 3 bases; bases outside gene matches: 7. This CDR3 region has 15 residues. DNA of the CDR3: TGTGCCAGCAGTTTACTCCTGACAGGGGAAGAGACCCAGTACTTC. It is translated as CASSLLLTGEETQYF.

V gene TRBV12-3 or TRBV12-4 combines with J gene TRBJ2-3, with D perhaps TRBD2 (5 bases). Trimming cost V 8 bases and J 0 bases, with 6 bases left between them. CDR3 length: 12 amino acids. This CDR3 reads CASGESTDTQYF. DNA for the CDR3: TGTGCCAGCGGGGAGAGCACAGATACGCAGTATTTT.

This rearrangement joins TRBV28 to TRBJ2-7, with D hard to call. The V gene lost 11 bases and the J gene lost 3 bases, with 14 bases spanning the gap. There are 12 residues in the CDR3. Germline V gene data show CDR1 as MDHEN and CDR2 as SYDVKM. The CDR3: CASRRLGYEQYF. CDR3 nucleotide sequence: TGTGCCTCACGGCGGTTGGGCTACGAGCAGTACTTC.

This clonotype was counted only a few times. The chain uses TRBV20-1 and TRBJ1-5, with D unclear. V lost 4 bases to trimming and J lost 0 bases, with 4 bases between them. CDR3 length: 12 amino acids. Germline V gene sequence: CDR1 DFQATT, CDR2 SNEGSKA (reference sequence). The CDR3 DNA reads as TGCAGTGCTACGTCTAGCAATCAGCCCCAGCATTTT. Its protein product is CSATSSNQPQHF.

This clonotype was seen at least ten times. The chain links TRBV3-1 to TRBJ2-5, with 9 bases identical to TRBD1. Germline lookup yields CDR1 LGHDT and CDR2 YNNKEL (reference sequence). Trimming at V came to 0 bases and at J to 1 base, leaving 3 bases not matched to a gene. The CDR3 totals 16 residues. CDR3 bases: TGTGCCAGCAGCCAAGAAGGGACAGGGTCCCAAGAGACCCAGTACTTC. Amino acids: CASSQEGTGSQETQYF.

CDR3 protein: CASSPSRIQGREKLFF. DNA for the CDR3: TGTGCCAGCAGCCCTAGCCGCATACAGGGAAGGGAAAAACTGTTTTTT. The chain employs TRBV7-2 and TRBJ1-4, with D possibly being TRBD1 (6 bases). Germline lookup yields CDR1 SGHTA and CDR2 FQGNSA. Trimming took off 5 bases at V and 8 bases at J, with 21 bases between the two ends. The length of the CDR3 is 16 residues.

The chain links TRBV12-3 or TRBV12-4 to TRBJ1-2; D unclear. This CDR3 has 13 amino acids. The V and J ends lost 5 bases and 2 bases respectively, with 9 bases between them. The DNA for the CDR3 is TGTGCCAGCAGTCCGACAAAGAACTATGGCTACACCTTC. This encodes CASSPTKNYGYTF.

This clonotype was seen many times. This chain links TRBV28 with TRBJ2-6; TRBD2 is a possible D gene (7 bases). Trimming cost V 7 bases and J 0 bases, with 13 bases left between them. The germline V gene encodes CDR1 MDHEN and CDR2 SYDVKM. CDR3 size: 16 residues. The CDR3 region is CASTRGGVSGANVLTF. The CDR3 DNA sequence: TGTGCCAGCACACGAGGGGGGGTCTCTGGGGCCAACGTCCTGACTTTC.

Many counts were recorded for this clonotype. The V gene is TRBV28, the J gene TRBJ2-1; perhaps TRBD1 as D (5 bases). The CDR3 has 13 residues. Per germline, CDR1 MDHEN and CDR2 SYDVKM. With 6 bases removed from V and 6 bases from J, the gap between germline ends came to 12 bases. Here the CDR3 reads CASRLQGRNEQFF. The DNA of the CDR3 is TGTGCCAGCAGACTTCAGGGTCGCAATGAGCAGTTCTTC.

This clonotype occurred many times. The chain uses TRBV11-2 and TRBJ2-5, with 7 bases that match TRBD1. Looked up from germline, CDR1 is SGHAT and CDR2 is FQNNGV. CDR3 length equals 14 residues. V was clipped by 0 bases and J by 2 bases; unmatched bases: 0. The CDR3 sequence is CASSLETGQETQYF. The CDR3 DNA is TGTGCCAGCAGCTTAGAGACAGGGCAAGAGACCCAGTACTTC. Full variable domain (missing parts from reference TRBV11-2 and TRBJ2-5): EAGVAQSPRYKIIEKRQSVAFWCNPISGHATLYWYQQILGQGPKLLIQFQNNGVVDDSQLPKDRFSAERLKGVDSTLKIQPAKLEDSAVYLCASSLETGQETQYFGPGTRLLVL.

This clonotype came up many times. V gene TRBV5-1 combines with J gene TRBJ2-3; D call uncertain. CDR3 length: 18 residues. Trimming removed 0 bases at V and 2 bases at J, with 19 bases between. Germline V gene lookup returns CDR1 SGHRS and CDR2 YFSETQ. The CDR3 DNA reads TGCGCCAGCAGCTTGGTGGGTCTCGACACGATTTCCACAGATACGCAGTATTTT. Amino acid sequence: CASSLVGLDTISTDTQYF.

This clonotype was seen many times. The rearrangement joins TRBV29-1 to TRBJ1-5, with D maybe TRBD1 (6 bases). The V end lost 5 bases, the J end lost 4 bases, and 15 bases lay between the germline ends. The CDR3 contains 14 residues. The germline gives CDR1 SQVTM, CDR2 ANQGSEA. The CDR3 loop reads CSVRQGPGNQPQHF. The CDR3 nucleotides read TGCAGCGTTAGGCAGGGGCCGGGTAATCAGCCCCAGCATTTT.

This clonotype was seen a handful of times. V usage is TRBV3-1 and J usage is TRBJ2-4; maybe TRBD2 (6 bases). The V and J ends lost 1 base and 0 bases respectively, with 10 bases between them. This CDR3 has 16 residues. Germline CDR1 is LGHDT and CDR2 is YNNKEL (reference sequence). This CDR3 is CASSQAGGVAKNIQYF. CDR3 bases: TGTGCCAGCAGCCAAGCTGGCGGGGTAGCCAAAAACATTCAGTACTTC.

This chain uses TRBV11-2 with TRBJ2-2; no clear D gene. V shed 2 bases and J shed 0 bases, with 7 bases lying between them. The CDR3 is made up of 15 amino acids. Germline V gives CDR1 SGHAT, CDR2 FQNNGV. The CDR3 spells CASSLRPANTGELFF. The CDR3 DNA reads TGTGCCAGCAGCTTACGGCCTGCGAACACCGGGGAGCTGTTTTTT.

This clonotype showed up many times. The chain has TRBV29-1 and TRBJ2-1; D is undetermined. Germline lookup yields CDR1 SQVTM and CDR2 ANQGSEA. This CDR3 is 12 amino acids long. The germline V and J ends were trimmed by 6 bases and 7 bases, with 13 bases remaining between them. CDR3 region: CSVDGSGNEQFF. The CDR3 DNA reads TGCAGCGTAGACGGATCCGGGAATGAGCAGTTCTTC.

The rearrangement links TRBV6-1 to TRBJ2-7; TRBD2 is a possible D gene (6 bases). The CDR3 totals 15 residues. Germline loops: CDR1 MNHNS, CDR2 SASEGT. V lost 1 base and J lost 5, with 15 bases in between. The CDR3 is CASSEGRVGTDEQYF. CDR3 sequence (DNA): TGTGCCAGCAGTGAAGGGAGGGTCGGAACTGACGAGCAGTACTTC.

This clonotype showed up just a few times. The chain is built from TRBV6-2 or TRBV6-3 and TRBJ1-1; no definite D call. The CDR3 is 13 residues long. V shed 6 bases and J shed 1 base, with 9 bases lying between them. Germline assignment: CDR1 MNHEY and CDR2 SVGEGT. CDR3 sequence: CASSSLRNTEAFF. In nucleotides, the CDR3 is TGTGCCAGCAGCTCCTTGAGGAACACTGAAGCTTTCTTT.

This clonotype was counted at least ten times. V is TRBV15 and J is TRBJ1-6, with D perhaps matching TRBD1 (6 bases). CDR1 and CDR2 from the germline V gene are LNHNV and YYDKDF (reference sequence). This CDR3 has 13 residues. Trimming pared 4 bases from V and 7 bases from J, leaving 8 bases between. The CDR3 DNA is TGTGCCACCAGCAACGACAGGAATTCACCCCTCCACTTT. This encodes CATSNDRNSPLHF.